The 8 T cell receptor beta chains below come from one sample, sequenced in a study of blood T cell repertoires in COVID-19. TCRdb's copy holds only in-frame clones and misses some; the assay was immunoSEQ multiplex PCR. The table includes about 190,000 clones, 84% detected once. Sample: PBMCs or T cells enriched from blood (not recorded which). The receptors were sampled from a woman in her twenties or thirties who had recovered from COVID-19.

The rearrangement links TRBV11-2 to TRBJ2-7; D remains ambiguous. Germline V gene sequence: CDR1 SGHAT, CDR2 FQNNGV. Trimming cost V 0 bases and J 2 bases, with 14 bases left between them. This CDR3 is built from 16 residues. CDR3 residues: CASSLDTAEDTYEQYF. The CDR3 region has the DNA TGTGCCAGCAGCTTAGATACGGCAGAAGACACCTACGAGCAGTACTTC.

To note about this clone: Other nucleotide sequences in the sample specify the same CDR3. V and J are TRBV5-1 and TRBJ2-3; 7 positions agree with TRBD1. CDR3 length: 15 residues. The germline gives CDR1 SGHRS, CDR2 YFSETQ. Trimming at V came to 1 base and at J to 0 bases, leaving 2 bases not matched to a gene. CDR3 DNA sequence: TGCGCCAGCAGCTTGAGGGGGCTGAGCACAGATACGCAGTATTTT. Translated: CASSLRGLSTDTQYF.

The genes are TRBV3-1 (or the pseudogene TRBV3-2) and TRBJ2-1, with 14 bases identical to TRBD2. Germline CDR1 and CDR2: LGHDT and YNNKEL (reference sequence). V was clipped by 3 bases and J by 9 bases; unmatched bases: 4. The CDR3 is 15 amino acids. The CDR3 nucleotides read TGTGCCAGCAGCCAGGATGGGACTAGCGGGGGTGAGCAGTTCTTC. Its protein is CASSQDGTSGGEQFF.

The chain uses TRBV6-5 and TRBJ1-2; 9 bases map to TRBD1. The V and J ends lost 9 bases and 2 bases, in that order; junction bases with no gene match: 4. Germline V gives CDR1 MNHEY, CDR2 SVGAGI. The length of the CDR3 is 13 residues. CDR3 sequence reads: CASRGTGNYGYTF. The CDR3 coding sequence is TGTGCCAGTAGAGGGACAGGGAACTATGGCTACACCTTC.

V usage is TRBV20-1 and J usage is TRBJ1-5; 10 bases align to TRBD1. Germline V CDR1 and CDR2: DFQATT, SNEGSKA (reference sequence). The CDR3 extends over 11 amino acids. The CDR3 spells CPGQGNQPQHF. The CDR3 nucleotides are TGCCCGGGACAGGGGAATCAGCCCCAGCATTTT.

V gene TRBV7-2 combines with J gene TRBJ2-2; D unresolved. V was cut by 1 base and J by 6 bases, with 15 bases left in between. This CDR3 is built from 16 residues. Germline CDR1 is SGHTA and CDR2 is FQGNSA. The CDR3 spells CASSLGKAGWAGELFF. Written as DNA, the CDR3 is TGTGCCAGCAGCTTAGGGAAAGCAGGATGGGCCGGGGAGCTGTTTTTT.

The chain recombines TRBV9 with TRBJ2-3, with 13 bases that match TRBD2. This CDR3 has 17 amino acids. Germline assignment: CDR1 SGDLS and CDR2 YYNGEE. Losses at the gene ends were 1 base for V and 6 bases for J; bases not matched to a gene: 8. CDR3 in DNA: TGTGCCAGCAGCGTATTCACCGGGACTAGCGGGGACGATACGCAGTATTTT. It yields the protein CASSVFTGTSGDDTQYF.

V gene TRBV5-1 combines with J gene TRBJ1-5; D gene uncertain. Germline V gene lookup returns CDR1 SGHRS and CDR2 YFSETQ. Trimming removed 0 bases at V and 3 bases at J, with 7 bases between. The CDR3 consists of 14 residues. This CDR3 reads CASSLGSYNQPQHF. In nucleotides, the CDR3 is TGCGCCAGCAGCTTGGGTAGTTACAATCAGCCCCAGCATTTT.